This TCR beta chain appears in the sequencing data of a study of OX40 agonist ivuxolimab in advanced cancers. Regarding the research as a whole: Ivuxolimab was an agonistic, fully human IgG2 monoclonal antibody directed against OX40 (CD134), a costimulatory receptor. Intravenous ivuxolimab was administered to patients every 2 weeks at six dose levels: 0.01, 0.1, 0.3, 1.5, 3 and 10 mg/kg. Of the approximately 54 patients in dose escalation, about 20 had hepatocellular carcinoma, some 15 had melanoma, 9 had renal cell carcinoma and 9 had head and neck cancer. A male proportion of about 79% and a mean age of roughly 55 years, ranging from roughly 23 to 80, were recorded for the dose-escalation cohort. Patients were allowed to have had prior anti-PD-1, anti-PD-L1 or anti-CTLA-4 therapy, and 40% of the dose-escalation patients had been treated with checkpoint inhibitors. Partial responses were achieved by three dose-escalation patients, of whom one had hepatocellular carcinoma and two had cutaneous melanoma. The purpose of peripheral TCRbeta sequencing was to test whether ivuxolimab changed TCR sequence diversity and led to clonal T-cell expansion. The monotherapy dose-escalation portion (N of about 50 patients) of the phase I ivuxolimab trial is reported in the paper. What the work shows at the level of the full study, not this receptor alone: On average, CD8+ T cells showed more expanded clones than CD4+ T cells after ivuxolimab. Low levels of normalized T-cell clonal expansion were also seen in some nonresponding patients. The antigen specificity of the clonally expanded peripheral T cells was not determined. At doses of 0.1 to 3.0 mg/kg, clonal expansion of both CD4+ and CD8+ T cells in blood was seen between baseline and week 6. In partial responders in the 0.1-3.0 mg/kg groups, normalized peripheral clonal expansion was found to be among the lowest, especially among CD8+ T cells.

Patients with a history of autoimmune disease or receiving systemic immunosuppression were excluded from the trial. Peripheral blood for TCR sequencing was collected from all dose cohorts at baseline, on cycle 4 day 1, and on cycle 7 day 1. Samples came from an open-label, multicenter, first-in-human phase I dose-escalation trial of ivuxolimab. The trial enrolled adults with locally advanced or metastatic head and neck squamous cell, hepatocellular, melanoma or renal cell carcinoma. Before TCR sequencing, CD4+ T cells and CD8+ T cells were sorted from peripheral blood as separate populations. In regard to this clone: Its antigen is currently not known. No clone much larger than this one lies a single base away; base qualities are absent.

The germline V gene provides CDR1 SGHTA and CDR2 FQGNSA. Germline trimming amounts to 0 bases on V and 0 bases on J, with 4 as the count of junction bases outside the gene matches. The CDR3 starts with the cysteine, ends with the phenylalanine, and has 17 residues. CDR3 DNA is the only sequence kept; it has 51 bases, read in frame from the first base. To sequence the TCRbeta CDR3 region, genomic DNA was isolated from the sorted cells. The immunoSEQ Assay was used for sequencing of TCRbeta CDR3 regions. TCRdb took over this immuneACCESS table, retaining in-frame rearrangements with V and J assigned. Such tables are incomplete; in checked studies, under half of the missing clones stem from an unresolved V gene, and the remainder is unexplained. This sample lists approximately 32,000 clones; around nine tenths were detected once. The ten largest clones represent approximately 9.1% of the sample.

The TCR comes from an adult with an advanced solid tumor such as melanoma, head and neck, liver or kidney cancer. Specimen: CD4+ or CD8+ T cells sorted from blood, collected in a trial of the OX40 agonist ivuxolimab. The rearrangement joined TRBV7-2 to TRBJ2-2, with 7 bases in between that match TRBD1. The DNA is TGTGCCAGCAGCTTAGCGAGAGGGACAGCGAACACCGGGGAGCTGTTTTTT. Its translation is CASSLARGTANTGELFF.